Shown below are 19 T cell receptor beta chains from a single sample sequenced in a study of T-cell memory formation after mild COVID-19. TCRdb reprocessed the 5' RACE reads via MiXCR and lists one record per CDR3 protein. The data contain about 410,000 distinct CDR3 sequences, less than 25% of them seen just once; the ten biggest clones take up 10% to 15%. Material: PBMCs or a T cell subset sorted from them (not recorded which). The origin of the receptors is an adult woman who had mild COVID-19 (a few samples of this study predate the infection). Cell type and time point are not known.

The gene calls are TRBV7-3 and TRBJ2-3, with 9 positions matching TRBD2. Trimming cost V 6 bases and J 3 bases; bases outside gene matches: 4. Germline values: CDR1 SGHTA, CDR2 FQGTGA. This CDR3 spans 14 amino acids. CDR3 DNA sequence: TGTGCCAGCAGTCAGAGCGGGAGGACAGATACGCAGTATTTT. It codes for CASSQSGRTDTQYF.

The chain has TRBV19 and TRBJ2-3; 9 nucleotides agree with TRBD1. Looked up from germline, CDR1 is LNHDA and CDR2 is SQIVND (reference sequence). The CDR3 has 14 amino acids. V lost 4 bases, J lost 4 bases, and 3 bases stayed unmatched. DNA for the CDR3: TGTGCCAGTAGTACACAGGGGGCACCAGATACGCAGTATTTT. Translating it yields CASSTQGAPDTQYF.

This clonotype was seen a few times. The CDR3 sequence is CASSVGGQGNTEAFF. CDR3 DNA sequence: TGTGCCAGCAGCGTAGGGGGACAGGGGAACACTGAAGCTTTCTTT. The genes are TRBV9 and TRBJ1-1; 9 bases agree with TRBD1. The germline V gene has CDR1 SGDLS and CDR2 YYNGEE. The junction had 1 base not matched to a gene; V was cut back by 0 bases and J by 1 base. The CDR3 spans 15 residues.

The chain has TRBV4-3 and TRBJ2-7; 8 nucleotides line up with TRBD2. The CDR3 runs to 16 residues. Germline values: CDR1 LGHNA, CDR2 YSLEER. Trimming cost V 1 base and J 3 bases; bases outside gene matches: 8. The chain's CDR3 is CASSQGEAGAGYEQYF. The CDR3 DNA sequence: TGCGCCAGCAGCCAAGGCGAAGCGGGGGCCGGCTACGAGCAGTACTTC.

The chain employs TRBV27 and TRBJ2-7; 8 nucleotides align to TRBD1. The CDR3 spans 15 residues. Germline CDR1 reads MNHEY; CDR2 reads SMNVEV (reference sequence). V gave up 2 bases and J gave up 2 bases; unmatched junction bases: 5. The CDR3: CASSLSPRGPYEQYF. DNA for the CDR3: TGTGCCAGCAGTTTAAGTCCCAGGGGGCCCTACGAGCAGTACTTC.

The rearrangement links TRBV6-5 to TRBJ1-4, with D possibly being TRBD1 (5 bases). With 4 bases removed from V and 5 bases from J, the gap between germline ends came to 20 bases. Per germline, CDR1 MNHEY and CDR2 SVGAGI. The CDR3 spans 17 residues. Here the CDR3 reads CASSWRRSGPLNEKLFF. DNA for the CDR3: TGTGCCAGCAGTTGGAGGAGGTCGGGGCCCTTAAATGAAAAACTGTTTTTT.

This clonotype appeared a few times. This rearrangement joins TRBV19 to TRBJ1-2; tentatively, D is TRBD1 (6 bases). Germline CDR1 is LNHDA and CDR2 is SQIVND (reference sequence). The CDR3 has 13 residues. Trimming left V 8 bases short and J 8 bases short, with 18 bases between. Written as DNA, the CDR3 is TGTGCCAGTTGGACCGGGACACCTCTGGGCTACACCTTC. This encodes CASWTGTPLGYTF.

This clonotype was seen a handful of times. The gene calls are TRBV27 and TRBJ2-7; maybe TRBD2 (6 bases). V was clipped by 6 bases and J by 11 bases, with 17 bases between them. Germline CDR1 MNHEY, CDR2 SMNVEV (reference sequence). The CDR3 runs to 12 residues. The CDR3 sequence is CASSDRRGTEYF. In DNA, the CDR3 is TGTGCCAGCAGCGACCGGCGGGGTACGGAGTACTTC.

The DNA for the CDR3 is TGCGCCAGCAGTGCGGGGGCGGTGAGTCCCTACGAGCAGTACTTC. Translating it yields CASSAGAVSPYEQYF. The V call is TRBV5-1, the J call TRBJ2-7, with D perhaps TRBD2 (7 bases). The germline V gene has CDR1 SGHRS and CDR2 YFSETQ. V lost 5 bases to trimming and J lost 2 bases, with 17 bases between them. There are 15 residues in the CDR3.

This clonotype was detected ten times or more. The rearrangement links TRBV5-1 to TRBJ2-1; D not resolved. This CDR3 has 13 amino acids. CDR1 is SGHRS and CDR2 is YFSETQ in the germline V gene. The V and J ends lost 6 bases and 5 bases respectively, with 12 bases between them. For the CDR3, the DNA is TGCGCCAGCACCTTCTGGGGAAACAATGAGCAGTTCTTC. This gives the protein CASTFWGNNEQFF.

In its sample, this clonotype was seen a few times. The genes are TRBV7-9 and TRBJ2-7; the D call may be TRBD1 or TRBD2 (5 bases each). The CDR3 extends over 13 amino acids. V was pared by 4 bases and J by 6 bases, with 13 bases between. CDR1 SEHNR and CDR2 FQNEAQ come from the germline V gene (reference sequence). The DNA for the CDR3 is TGTGCCAGCAGCTCCCTTTTGGGACGCGAGCAGTACTTC. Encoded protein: CASSSLLGREQYF.

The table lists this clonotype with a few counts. The CDR3 sequence is CAINRLAGGSDTQYF. Written as DNA, the CDR3 is TGTGCCATCAATAGACTAGCGGGAGGGTCAGATACGCAGTATTTT. The V call is TRBV10-3, the J call TRBJ2-3; 14 bases are a match to TRBD2. The length of the CDR3 is 15 residues. Trimming at V came to 7 bases and at J to 4 bases, leaving 4 bases not matched to a gene. Germline-derived CDR1 and CDR2 are ENHRY and SYGVKD.

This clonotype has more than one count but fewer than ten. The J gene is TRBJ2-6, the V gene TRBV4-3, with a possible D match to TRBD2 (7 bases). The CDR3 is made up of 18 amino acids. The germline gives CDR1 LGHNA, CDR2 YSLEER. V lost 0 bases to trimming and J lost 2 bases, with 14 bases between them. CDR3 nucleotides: TGCGCCAGCAGCCAAGATCCCACCGGGGGGCCTGGGGCCAACGTCCTGACTTTC. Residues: CASSQDPTGGPGANVLTF.

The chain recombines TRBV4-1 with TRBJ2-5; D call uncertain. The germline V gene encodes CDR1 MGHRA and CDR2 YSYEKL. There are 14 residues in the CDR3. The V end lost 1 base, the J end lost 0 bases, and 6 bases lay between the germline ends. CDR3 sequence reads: CASSQAIYQETQYF. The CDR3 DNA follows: TGCGCCAGCAGCCAAGCTATTTACCAAGAGACCCAGTACTTC.

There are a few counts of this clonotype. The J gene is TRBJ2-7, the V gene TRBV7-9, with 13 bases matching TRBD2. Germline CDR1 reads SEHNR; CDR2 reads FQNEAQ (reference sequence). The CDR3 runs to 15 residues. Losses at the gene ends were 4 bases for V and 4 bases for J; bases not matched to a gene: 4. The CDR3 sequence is CASSSGLAGEYEQYF. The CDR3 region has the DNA TGTGCCAGCAGCTCAGGACTAGCGGGAGAATACGAGCAGTACTTC.

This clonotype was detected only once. The CDR3 loop is CASSLVRTGDVEQFF. The CDR3, as DNA: TGCGCCAGCAGCTTGGTCAGGACAGGGGATGTTGAGCAGTTCTTC. The V call is TRBV5-1, the J call TRBJ2-1; 9 bases line up with TRBD1. The trim removed 0 bases at V and 9 bases at J, leaving 7 bases unmatched. The CDR3 has 15 residues. CDR1 and CDR2 (germline): SGHRS, YFSETQ.

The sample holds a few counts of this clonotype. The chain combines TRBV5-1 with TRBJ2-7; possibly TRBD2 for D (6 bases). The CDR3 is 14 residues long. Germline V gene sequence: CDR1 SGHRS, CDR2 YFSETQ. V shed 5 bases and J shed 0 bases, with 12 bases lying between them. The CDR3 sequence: CASRLAVSSYEQYF. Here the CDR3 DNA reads TGCGCCAGCAGATTAGCGGTAAGCTCCTACGAGCAGTACTTC.

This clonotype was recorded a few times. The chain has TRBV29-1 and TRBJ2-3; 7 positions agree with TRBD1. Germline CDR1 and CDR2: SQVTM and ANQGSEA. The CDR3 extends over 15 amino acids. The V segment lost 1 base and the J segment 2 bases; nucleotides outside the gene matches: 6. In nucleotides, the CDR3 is TGCAGCGTTGAAGGGACAGGCCAAGACACAGATACGCAGTATTTT. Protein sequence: CSVEGTGQDTDTQYF.

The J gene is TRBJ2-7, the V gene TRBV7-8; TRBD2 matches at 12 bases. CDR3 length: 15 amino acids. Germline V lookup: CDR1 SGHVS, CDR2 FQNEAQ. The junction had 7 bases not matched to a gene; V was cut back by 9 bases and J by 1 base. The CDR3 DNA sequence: TGTGCCAGTCAAACTAGCGGGGGGACGTCCTACGAGCAGTACTTC. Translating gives CASQTSGGTSYEQYF.